This TCR beta chain was sequenced during a study of vaccination effects on CD4 cells after COVID-19. A remark on this clone: What it recognizes is unknown.

Subsequent to 10 days of culture, CD4+ T cells were isolated. Vaccinated participants had no history of SARS-CoV-2 infection and tested negative for nucleocapsid antibodies. Study-level results: Clones of infection and vaccine origin contracted markedly late after vaccination.

Clones were sequenced by immunoSEQ multiplex PCR, and TCRdb holds only the in-frame ones, with some missing. Of about 74,000 clones in the sample, over 60% were seen once. The sample was CD4+ T cells from PBMCs cultured without peptide, taken before COVID-19 vaccination. This TCR was recovered from a human donor who received a COVID-19 vaccine.

CDR3 in DNA: TGCGCCAGCAGCTCAACTAGGGTGAACACTGAAGCTTTCTTT. It codes for CASSSTRVNTEAFF. V and J are TRBV5-1 and TRBJ1-1; D is unclear. The length of the CDR3 is 14 residues. V was pared by 3 bases and J by 0 bases, with 9 bases between. From germline, CDR1 is SGHRS and CDR2 YFSETQ.